A single sample gave rise to the 8 T cell receptor beta chains below, sequenced in a study of shared clonotypes between healthy human individuals. The repertoire was sequenced with immunoSEQ multiplex PCR; TCRdb's copy has only in-frame clones and lacks some. The data contain approximately 1,000,000 clones, about four fifths of them singletons. Material: memory CD4+ T cells from PBMCs. Subset described: CD45RA-negative fraction. The receptors shown here come from a man younger than 35 in good health. Some clones in this sample may be carry-over from other donors' samples.

V usage is TRBV9 and J usage is TRBJ1-5, with TRBD1 identical over 8 bases. Germline CDR1 is SGDLS and CDR2 is YYNGEE. This CDR3 is 16 amino acids long. With 3 bases clipped from V and 2 bases from J, the junction kept 7 bases outside the gene matches. The CDR3 here is CASSATSGGGNQPQHF. CDR3 nucleotides: TGTGCCAGCAGCGCGACCTCAGGGGGCGGCAATCAGCCCCAGCATTTT.

This clone came up once. Other nucleotide sequences from this sample produce the same CDR3. The rearrangement joins TRBV11-2 to TRBJ2-2; D is perhaps TRBD1 (7 bases). Germline CDR1 reads SGHAT; CDR2 reads FQNNGV. This CDR3 comprises 16 residues. Trimming removed 4 bases at V and 0 bases at J, with 12 bases between. CDR3 residues: CASSSRGATNTGELFF. For the CDR3, the DNA is TGTGCCAGCAGCTCCAGGGGGGCTACGAACACCGGGGAGCTGTTTTTT.

This chain joins TRBV12-5 and TRBJ2-1; D gene ambiguous. The CDR3 runs to 12 residues. Germline V gene sequence: CDR1 LGHNT, CDR2 FRNRAP. V was trimmed by 5 bases and J by 6 bases, leaving 8 bases between them. This CDR3 is CASGPPTNEQFF. The CDR3 DNA is TGTGCTAGTGGTCCCCCAACCAATGAGCAGTTCTTC.

J is TRBJ2-1 and V is TRBV7-3, with D possibly matching TRBD2 (5 bases). The CDR3 totals 15 residues. The V and J ends lost 5 bases and 12 bases respectively, with 23 bases between them. Looked up from germline, CDR1 is SGHTA and CDR2 is FQGTGA. CDR3 in DNA: TGTGCCAGCAGCCCCTACGGTACGTTCGGGATCCGGCAGTTCTTC. Its protein product is CASSPYGTFGIRQFF.

In nucleotides, the CDR3 is TGTGCCTCGACCACTAGCGGCGAGCAGTTCTTC. It is translated as CASTTSGEQFF. V and J are TRBV30 and TRBJ2-1, with 8 bases aligning to TRBD2. The CDR3 has 11 residues. Germline assignment: CDR1 GTSNPN and CDR2 SVGIG (reference sequence). Trimming removed 7 bases from V and 10 bases from J; junction bases left unmatched: 6.

The rearrangement links TRBV5-1 to TRBJ2-1; 9 bases map to TRBD2. This CDR3 comprises 16 residues. Trimming at V came to 7 bases and at J to 1 base, leaving 9 bases not matched to a gene. Germline lookup yields CDR1 SGHRS and CDR2 YFSETQ. The CDR3 region is CASGYSGSTSYNEQFF. DNA for the CDR3: TGCGCCAGCGGGTATAGCGGGAGTACGTCCTACAATGAGCAGTTCTTC.

This clone occurred many times. CDR3 DNA: TGTGCCAGTAGGATATCTAGCGGGAGGGACGAGCAGTACTTC. Protein product: CASRISSGRDEQYF. This chain joins TRBV19 and TRBJ2-7; 12 bases agree with TRBD2. After removal of 6 bases from V and 5 bases from J, the junction contained 5 bases not matched to a gene. Germline lookup yields CDR1 LNHDA and CDR2 SQIVND (reference sequence). The CDR3 is 14 amino acids.

The chain combines TRBV28 with TRBJ1-3; D is undetermined. Deletions cut 5 bases from V and 0 bases from J, with 11 bases between. The CDR3 extends over 15 amino acids. From germline, CDR1 is MDHEN and CDR2 SYDVKM. The CDR3 spells CASSPSRGSGNTIYF. Written as DNA, the CDR3 is TGTGCCAGCAGTCCCTCACGGGGCTCTGGAAACACCATATATTTT.